A single sample is the source of the 30 T cell receptor beta chains below, sequenced in a study of OX40 agonist ivuxolimab in advanced cancers. Data came from immunoSEQ multiplex PCR; TCRdb stores just in-frame clones and leaves some out. Altogether about 71,000 clones are present, 80% to 85% being singletons, with the ten largest covering around 0.8%. Sequenced here: CD4+ or CD8+ T cells sorted from blood, sampled in a trial of the OX40 agonist ivuxolimab. These receptors were taken from an adult with an advanced solid tumor such as melanoma, head and neck, liver or kidney cancer.

This clone was picked up a small number of times. The CDR3 spells CASSYGTGANEQYF. The CDR3 DNA sequence: TGTGCCAGCAGCTACGGGACAGGGGCGAACGAGCAGTACTTC. This chain links TRBV7-8 with TRBJ2-7; 10 bases are a match to TRBD1. With 4 bases clipped from V and 5 bases from J, the junction kept 5 bases outside the gene matches. CDR1 SGHVS and CDR2 FQNEAQ come from the germline V gene. There are 14 residues in the CDR3.

This chain connects TRBV4-2 to TRBJ2-2; TRBD2 agrees at 12 bases. This CDR3 contains 16 residues. The V segment lost 4 bases and the J segment 6 bases; nucleotides outside the gene matches: 6. Germline V lookup: CDR1 LGHNA, CDR2 YNFKEQ. CDR3: CASSLSSGGAAGELFF. CDR3 in DNA: TGTGCCAGCAGCCTCTCTAGCGGGGGGGCGGCCGGGGAGCTGTTTTTT.

The rearrangement uses TRBV28 and TRBJ2-2, with no clear D. The V end was cut by 6 bases, the J end by 4 bases, with 12 bases between. The germline CDR1 and CDR2 sequences are MDHEN and SYDVKM. This CDR3 region has 14 residues. Here the CDR3 DNA reads TGTGCCAGCAGGACTCCGGTTGGCACCGGGGAGCTGTTTTTT. It codes for CASRTPVGTGELFF.

J is TRBJ2-5 and V is TRBV28; D may be TRBD2 (5 bases). V was clipped by 3 bases and J by 1 base, with 9 bases between them. The CDR3 has 14 amino acids. Germline V gene data show CDR1 as MDHEN and CDR2 as SYDVKM. For the CDR3, the DNA is TGTGCCAGCAGTTTGCAGACTATCCAAGAGACCCAGTACTTC. Translation gives CASSLQTIQETQYF.

The gene calls are TRBV28 and TRBJ1-3; tentatively, D is TRBD1 (5 bases). The CDR3 length is 15 residues. Germline CDR1 reads MDHEN; CDR2 reads SYDVKM. Trimming left V 7 bases short and J 4 bases short, with 17 bases between. The CDR3 nucleotides read TGTGCCAGCAATTCAGAGGGGTTTCTGGGAAACACCATATATTTT. Translation: CASNSEGFLGNTIYF.

Here the CDR3 DNA reads TGTGCCACCAGCAGAGCTCGGGGGCTCAAAAACACCATATATTTT. It codes for CATSRARGLKNTIYF. The V gene is TRBV15, the J gene TRBJ1-3; D is possibly TRBD1 (6 bases). Germline-derived CDR1 and CDR2 are LNHNV and YYDKDF (reference sequence). The CDR3 has 15 residues. V lost 1 base, J lost 6 bases, and 13 bases lay in between.

The CDR3 nucleotides read TGTGCCAGCAGCTTAGGGTTCGCGGATTCCTACGAGCAGTACTTC. Translating it yields CASSLGFADSYEQYF. This rearrangement joins TRBV7-6 to TRBJ2-7; D ambiguous. Trimming took 1 base from V and 1 from J, leaving 11 bases between them. The germline V gene has CDR1 SGHVS and CDR2 FNYEAQ. This CDR3 region has 15 residues.

The V call is TRBV5-1, the J call TRBJ2-3, with a weak D call TRBD1 (6 bases). This CDR3 contains 15 residues. Germline lookup yields CDR1 SGHRS and CDR2 YFSETQ. V dropped 7 bases and J dropped 6 bases, with 21 bases sitting between them. CDR3 nucleotides: TGCGCCAGCGGCGGTGGACAGACGAGACTCGATACGCAGTATTTT. It specifies CASGGGQTRLDTQYF. Full variable domain (missing parts from reference TRBV5-1 and TRBJ2-3): KAGVTQTPRYLIKTRGQQVTLSCSPISGHRSVSWYQQTPGQGLQFLFEYFSETQRNKGNFPGRFSGRQFSNSRSEMNVSTLELGDSALYLCASGGGQTRLDTQYFGPGTRLTVL.

Details on this clone: The sample has other DNA sequences that encode this CDR3 too. The CDR3 DNA sequence: TGCGCCAGCAGCCTGGGGACAGGGGGGCGGGGTACGCAGTATTTT. This sequence encodes CASSLGTGGRGTQYF. V is TRBV5-1 and J is TRBJ2-3; TRBD1 aligns across 11 bases. J gave up 8 bases and V 4 bases, and 9 bases lay outside the gene matches. CDR3 size: 15 residues. The germline gives CDR1 SGHRS, CDR2 YFSETQ.

The rearrangement links TRBV29-1 to TRBJ2-3; 10 bases are a match to TRBD2. V trimming: 3 bases; J trimming: 6 bases; junction bases outside the gene matches: 6. Germline loops: CDR1 SQVTM, CDR2 ANQGSEA. The CDR3 is 14 residues long. The CDR3: CSVDRLAGEDTQYF. The DNA for the CDR3 is TGCAGCGTTGACAGGCTAGCGGGAGAGGATACGCAGTATTTT.

V and J are TRBV5-4 and TRBJ1-1, with 7 bases that match TRBD1. The CDR3 sequence is 14 residues long. CDR1 and CDR2 from the germline V gene are SGHNT and YYREEE (reference sequence). After removal of 2 bases from V and 5 bases from J, the junction contained 6 bases not matched to a gene. The chain's CDR3 is CASSFNQGGTEAFF. CDR3 coding DNA: TGTGCCAGCAGCTTCAACCAGGGGGGAACTGAAGCTTTCTTT.

This chain connects TRBV11-2 to TRBJ1-6, with 8 bases lining up with TRBD1. Germline CDR1 is SGHAT and CDR2 is FQNNGV. Trimming removed 5 bases from V and 5 bases from J; junction bases left unmatched: 5. The CDR3 is 15 amino acids. The CDR3 region has the DNA TGTGCCAGCAGCCGGACAGGGCTAAATAATTCACCCCTCCACTTT. Translated: CASSRTGLNNSPLHF.

The gene calls are TRBV4-3 and TRBJ1-2; TRBD1 is a possible D gene (5 bases). V lost 0 bases, J lost 4 bases, and 12 bases lay in between. The CDR3 is 15 residues long. Germline V CDR1 and CDR2: LGHNA, YSLEER. The CDR3 DNA reads as TGCGCCAGCAGCCAAGAGGGAGGGACTGGCTATGGCTACACCTTC. Protein product: CASSQEGGTGYGYTF.

The rearrangement joins TRBV7-2 to TRBJ2-2; the match to TRBD2 covers 9 bases. Germline V CDR1 and CDR2: SGHTA, FQGNSA. This CDR3 spans 16 amino acids. Trimming took 0 bases from V and 1 from J; bases not matched to a gene: 0. The CDR3 nucleotides read TGTGCCAGCAGCTTAGCAGCGGGGGGGAACACCGGGGAGCTGTTTTTT. Protein product: CASSLAAGGNTGELFF. The whole variable domain, remainder taken from reference TRBV7-2 and TRBJ2-2, is GAGVSQSPSNKVTEKGKDVELRCDPISGHTALYWYRQSLGQGLEFLIYFQGNSAPDKSGLPSDRFSAERTGGSVSTLTIQRTQQEDSAVYLCASSLAAGGNTGELFFGEGSRLTVL.

The sample holds one count of this clone. This chain joins TRBV5-3 and TRBJ2-7; 12 bases are a match to TRBD2. TRBV5-3 is sorted into the ORF group, with uncertain function. J lost 4 bases, V lost 4 bases, and 18 bases had no gene match. The CDR3 is 19 amino acids. CDR3 residues: CARSPNRDIGLAGTYEQYF. The CDR3 DNA sequence: TGTGCCAGAAGCCCGAACCGGGACATTGGACTAGCGGGAACTTACGAGCAGTACTTC.

This clone appeared a few times. This chain links TRBV11-2 with TRBJ2-4; either TRBD1 or TRBD2 may supply D (5 bases each). Per the germline V gene, CDR1 is SGHAT and CDR2 is FQNNGV. The CDR3 is 12 residues long. With 1 base removed from V and 7 bases from J, the gap between germline ends came to 5 bases. CDR3 DNA sequence: TGTGCCAGCAGCTTAGGGGGGAACATTCAGTACTTC. Amino acids: CASSLGGNIQYF.

The rearrangement links TRBV18 to TRBJ2-7, with 9 bases lining up with TRBD2. Germline CDR1 is KGHSH and CDR2 is LQKENI. The length of the CDR3 is 15 residues. After removal of 3 bases from V and 4 bases from J, the junction contained 7 bases not matched to a gene. Written as DNA, the CDR3 is TGTGCCAGCTCACCTATGGCGGGGGGGCGGTACGAGCAGTACTTC. Translated, it gives CASSPMAGGRYEQYF.

This chain uses TRBV5-1 with TRBJ2-6; the D is unclear. The length of the CDR3 is 14 residues. Trimming shortened V by 4 bases and J by 2 bases, and 7 bases separated the two germline ends. The V gene's germline CDR1 is SGHRS and CDR2 YFSETQ. CDR3 protein: CASSPATGANVLTF. Written as DNA, the CDR3 is TGCGCCAGCAGCCCCGCGACTGGGGCCAACGTCCTGACTTTC. Full variable domain (remainder filled in from reference TRBV5-1 and TRBJ2-6): KAGVTQTPRYLIKTRGQQVTLSCSPISGHRSVSWYQQTPGQGLQFLFEYFSETQRNKGNFPGRFSGRQFSNSRSEMNVSTLELGDSALYLCASSPATGANVLTFGAGSRLTVL.

This chain links TRBV9 with TRBJ2-2; D remains unclear. V lost 2 bases and J 0 bases, leaving 8 bases between the germline ends. This CDR3 is 15 amino acids long. Per germline, CDR1 SGDLS and CDR2 YYNGEE. The DNA of the CDR3 is TGTGCCAGCAGCGTTAGGGCAGCGAACACCGGGGAGCTGTTTTTT. Protein sequence: CASSVRAANTGELFF.

The chain links TRBV11-2 to TRBJ2-3, with 8 nucleotides matching TRBD1. Germline values: CDR1 SGHAT, CDR2 FQNNGV. The ends lost 5 bases at V and 12 bases at J; junction bases unmatched: 16. The CDR3 runs to 15 residues. The CDR3: CASSGLTGVFPLQYF. The CDR3 nucleotides read TGTGCCAGCAGCGGTCTGACAGGGGTATTCCCTTTACAGTATTTT.

The J gene is TRBJ2-7, the V gene TRBV5-1; TRBD1 aligns across 10 bases. CDR1 and CDR2 from the germline V gene are SGHRS and YFSETQ. The CDR3 consists of 14 residues. Trimming took 3 bases from V and 2 from J; bases not matched to a gene: 2. The chain's CDR3 is CASSYGQGAYEQYF. For the CDR3, the DNA is TGCGCCAGCAGCTATGGACAGGGGGCCTACGAGCAGTACTTC.

The chain links TRBV30 to TRBJ1-3; TRBD1 is a possible D gene (6 bases). This CDR3 has 15 residues. Between the trimmed V and J ends, which lost 8 bases and 0 bases, there was a span of 17 bases. Per the germline V gene, CDR1 is GTSNPN and CDR2 is SVGIG (reference sequence). The CDR3 nucleotides are TGTGCCGCCCGAAGGGGGGGCAACTCTGGAAACACCATATATTTT. This translates into CAARRGGNSGNTIYF.

The chain carries TRBV11-1 and TRBJ2-6; a weak D match, TRBD2 (5 bases). Trimming took off 4 bases at V and 0 bases at J, with 7 bases between the two ends. The CDR3 is 15 residues long. Germline V lookup: CDR1 SGHAT, CDR2 FQDESV (reference sequence). The CDR3, as DNA: TGTGCCAGCAGCTCTAGCTTCTCTGGGGCCAACGTCCTGACTTTC. This encodes CASSSSFSGANVLTF.

The rearrangement links TRBV28 to TRBJ1-1; 7 bases are a match to TRBD1. This CDR3 spans 15 amino acids. Germline V CDR1 and CDR2: MDHEN, SYDVKM. V trimming: 1 base; J trimming: 0 bases; junction bases outside the gene matches: 2. This CDR3 reads CASSLLTGMNTEAFF. DNA of the CDR3: TGTGCCAGCAGTTTATTGACAGGGATGAACACTGAAGCTTTCTTT.

J is TRBJ1-4 and V is TRBV18; D might be TRBD1 (5 bases). The V end lost 3 bases, the J end lost 0 bases, and 5 bases lay between the germline ends. The CDR3 is made up of 14 amino acids. The germline V gene encodes CDR1 KGHSH and CDR2 LQKENI. The CDR3 loop reads CASSPGATNEKLFF. The CDR3 DNA reads as TGTGCCAGCTCACCGGGGGCAACTAATGAAAAACTGTTTTTT.

The V call is TRBV19, the J call TRBJ2-2; 9 bases align to TRBD2. Germline CDR1 and CDR2: LNHDA and SQIVND (reference sequence). The J segment lost 7 bases and the V segment lost 4 bases, leaving 19 bases of the junction unmatched. The CDR3 length is 19 residues. CDR3 residues: CASSTHWTDLAGSVGELFF. The CDR3 DNA sequence: TGTGCCAGTAGTACCCACTGGACGGACCTAGCGGGATCGGTCGGGGAGCTGTTTTTT. The full variable domain, completed using reference TRBV19 and TRBJ2-2, is DGGITQSPKYLFRKEGQNVTLSCEQNLNHDAMYWYRQDPGQGLRLIYYSQIVNDFQKGDIAEGYSVSREKKESFPLTVTSAQKNPTAFYLCASSTHWTDLAGSVGELFFGEGSRLTVL.

The rearrangement links TRBV27 to TRBJ1-1, with D uncertain. V lost 6 bases, J lost 8 bases, and 13 bases lay in between. This CDR3 spans 12 amino acids. Germline CDR1 MNHEY, CDR2 SMNVEV (reference sequence). The CDR3, as DNA: TGTGCCAGCAGATCGTTGCGAACGGAAGCTTTCTTT. This encodes CASRSLRTEAFF.

The chain couples TRBV19 to TRBJ1-1, with 7 bases fitting TRBD1. This CDR3 is built from 16 residues. With 7 bases clipped from V and 1 base from J, the junction kept 12 bases outside the gene matches. CDR1 and CDR2 (germline): LNHDA, SQIVND (reference sequence). The DNA for the CDR3 is TGTGCCAGTATTAGCAGACGGACAGGCGAGAACACTGAAGCTTTCTTT. It codes for CASISRRTGENTEAFF.

The count of this clone is one. This chain joins TRBV28 and TRBJ2-7, with 12 positions matching TRBD1. CDR1 is MDHEN, CDR2 SYDVKM, per germline. The J segment lost 7 bases and the V segment lost 5 bases, leaving 9 bases of the junction unmatched. This CDR3 is built from 15 residues. The CDR3 region is CASSLPGQGAIEQYF. The CDR3 nucleotides are TGTGCCAGCAGTCTACCGGGACAGGGGGCCATAGAGCAGTACTTC.

The chain is built from TRBV5-4 and TRBJ2-1; 9 bases match TRBD2. V trimming: 6 bases; J trimming: 0 bases; junction bases outside the gene matches: 13. Germline assignment: CDR1 SGHNT and CDR2 YYREEE (reference sequence). The CDR3 covers 18 residues. CDR3 in amino acids: CASTLPAGGVSSYNEQFF. In DNA, the CDR3 is TGTGCCAGCACCCTCCCAGCGGGAGGCGTAAGCTCCTACAATGAGCAGTTCTTC.